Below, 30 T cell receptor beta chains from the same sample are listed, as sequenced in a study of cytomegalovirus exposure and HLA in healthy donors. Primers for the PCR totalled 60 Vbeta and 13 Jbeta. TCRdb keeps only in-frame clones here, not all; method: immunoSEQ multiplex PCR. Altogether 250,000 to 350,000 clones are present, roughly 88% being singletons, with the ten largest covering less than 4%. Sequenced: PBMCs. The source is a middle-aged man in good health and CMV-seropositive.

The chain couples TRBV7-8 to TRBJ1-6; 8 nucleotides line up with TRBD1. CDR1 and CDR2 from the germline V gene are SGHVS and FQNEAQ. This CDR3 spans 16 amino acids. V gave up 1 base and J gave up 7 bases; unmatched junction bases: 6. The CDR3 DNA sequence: TGTGCCAGCAGCTTAGATCGGACAGGGCAGAATTCACCCCTCCACTTT. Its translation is CASSLDRTGQNSPLHF.

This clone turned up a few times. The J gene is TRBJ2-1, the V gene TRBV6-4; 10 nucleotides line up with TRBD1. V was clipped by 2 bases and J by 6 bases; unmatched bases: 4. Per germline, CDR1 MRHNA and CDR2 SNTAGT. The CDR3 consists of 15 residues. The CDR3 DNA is TGTGCCAGCAGTGACGGACAGGGGGGCCCCAATGAGCAGTTCTTC. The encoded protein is CASSDGQGGPNEQFF.

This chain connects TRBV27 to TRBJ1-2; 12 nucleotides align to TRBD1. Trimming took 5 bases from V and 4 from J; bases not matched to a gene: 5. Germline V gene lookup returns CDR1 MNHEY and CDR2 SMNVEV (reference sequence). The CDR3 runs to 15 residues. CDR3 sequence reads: CASSLGTGGVYGYTF. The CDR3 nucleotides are TGTGCCAGCAGTCTAGGGACAGGGGGCGTCTATGGCTACACCTTC.

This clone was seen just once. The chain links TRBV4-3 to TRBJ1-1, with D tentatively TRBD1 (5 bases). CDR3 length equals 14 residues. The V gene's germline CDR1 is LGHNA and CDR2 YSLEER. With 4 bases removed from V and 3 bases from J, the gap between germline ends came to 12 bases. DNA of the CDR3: TGCGCCAGCAGCCGAGAACCGGGGGACACTGAAGCTTTCTTT. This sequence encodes CASSREPGDTEAFF.

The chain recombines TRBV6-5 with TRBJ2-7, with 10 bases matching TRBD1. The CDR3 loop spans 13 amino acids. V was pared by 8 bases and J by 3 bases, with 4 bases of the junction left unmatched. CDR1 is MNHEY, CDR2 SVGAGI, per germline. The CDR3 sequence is CASGTGAFYEQYF. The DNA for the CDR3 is TGTGCCAGCGGGACAGGGGCCTTCTACGAGCAGTACTTC.

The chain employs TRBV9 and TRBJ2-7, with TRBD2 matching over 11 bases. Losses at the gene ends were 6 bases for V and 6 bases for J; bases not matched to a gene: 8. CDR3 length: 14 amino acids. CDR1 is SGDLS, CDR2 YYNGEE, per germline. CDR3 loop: CASKTSGKTFEQYF. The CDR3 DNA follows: TGTGCCAGCAAGACTAGCGGGAAAACATTCGAGCAGTACTTC.

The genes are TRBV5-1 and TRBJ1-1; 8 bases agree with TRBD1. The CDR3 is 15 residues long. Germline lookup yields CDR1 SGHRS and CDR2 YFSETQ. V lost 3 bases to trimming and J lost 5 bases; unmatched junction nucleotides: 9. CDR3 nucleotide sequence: TGCGCCAGCAGCTCGCAGACAGGGGCGGAGACTGAAGCTTTCTTT. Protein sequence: CASSSQTGAETEAFF.

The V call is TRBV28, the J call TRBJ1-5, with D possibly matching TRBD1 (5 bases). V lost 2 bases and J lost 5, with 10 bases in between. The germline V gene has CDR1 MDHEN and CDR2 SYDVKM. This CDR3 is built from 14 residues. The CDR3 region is CASSLITGYQPQHF. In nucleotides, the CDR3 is TGTGCCAGCAGTTTAATCACAGGTTATCAGCCCCAGCATTTT.

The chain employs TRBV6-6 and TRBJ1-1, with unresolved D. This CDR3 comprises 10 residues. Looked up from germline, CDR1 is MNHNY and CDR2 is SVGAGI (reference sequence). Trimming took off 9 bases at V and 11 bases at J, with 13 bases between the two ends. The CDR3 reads CASYEARAFF. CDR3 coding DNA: TGTGCCAGTTACGAGGCCCGGGCTTTCTTT.

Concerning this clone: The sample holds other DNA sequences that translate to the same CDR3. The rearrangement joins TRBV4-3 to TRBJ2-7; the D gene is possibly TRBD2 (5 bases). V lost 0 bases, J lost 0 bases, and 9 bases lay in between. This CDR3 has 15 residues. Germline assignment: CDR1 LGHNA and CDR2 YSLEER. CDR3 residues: CASSQDRGSSYEQYF. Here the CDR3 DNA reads TGCGCCAGCAGCCAAGATCGGGGTAGCTCCTACGAGCAGTACTTC.

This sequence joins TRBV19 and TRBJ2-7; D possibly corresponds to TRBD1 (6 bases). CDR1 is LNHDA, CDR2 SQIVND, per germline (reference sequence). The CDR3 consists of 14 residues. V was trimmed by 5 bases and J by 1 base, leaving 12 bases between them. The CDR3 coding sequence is TGTGCCAGTAGTTCATGGACAGATTCCTACGAGCAGTACTTC. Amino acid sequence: CASSSWTDSYEQYF.

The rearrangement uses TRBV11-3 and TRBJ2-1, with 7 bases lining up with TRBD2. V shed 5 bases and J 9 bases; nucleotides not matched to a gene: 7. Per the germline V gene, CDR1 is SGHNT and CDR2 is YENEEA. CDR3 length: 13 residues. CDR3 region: CASSILAIGEQFF. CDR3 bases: TGTGCCAGCAGCATACTAGCGATCGGTGAGCAGTTCTTC.

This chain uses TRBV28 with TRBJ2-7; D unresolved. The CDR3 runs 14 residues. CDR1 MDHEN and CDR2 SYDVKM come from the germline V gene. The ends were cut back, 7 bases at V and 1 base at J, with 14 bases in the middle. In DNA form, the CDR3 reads TGTGCCAGCACTCACTTCCGGGTTTCCTACGAGCAGTACTTC. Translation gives CASTHFRVSYEQYF.

The CDR3 reads CASSYWDTNYEQYF. As DNA, the CDR3 is TGTGCCAGCAGTTACTGGGACACGAACTACGAGCAGTACTTC. V is TRBV28 and J is TRBJ2-7, with D possibly TRBD1 on 6 matching bases. The CDR3 covers 14 residues. Trimming stripped 4 bases from V and 3 bases from J, with 13 bases between. Germline V lookup: CDR1 MDHEN, CDR2 SYDVKM.

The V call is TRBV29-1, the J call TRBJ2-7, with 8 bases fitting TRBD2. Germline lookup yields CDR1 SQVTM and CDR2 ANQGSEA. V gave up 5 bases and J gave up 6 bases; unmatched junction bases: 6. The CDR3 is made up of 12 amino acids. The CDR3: CSVPAGVGEQYF. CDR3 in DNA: TGCAGCGTTCCAGCGGGAGTGGGCGAGCAGTACTTC.

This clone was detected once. The chain's CDR3 is CASSTGGLSPLHF. The CDR3 DNA reads as TGTGCCAGCAGTACAGGGGGCCTTTCACCCCTCCACTTT. This chain links TRBV6-6 with TRBJ1-6; 9 bases match TRBD1. The CDR3 consists of 13 residues. CDR1 is MNHNY and CDR2 is SVGAGI in the germline V gene (reference sequence). Trimming removed 5 bases from V and 9 bases from J; junction bases left unmatched: 2.

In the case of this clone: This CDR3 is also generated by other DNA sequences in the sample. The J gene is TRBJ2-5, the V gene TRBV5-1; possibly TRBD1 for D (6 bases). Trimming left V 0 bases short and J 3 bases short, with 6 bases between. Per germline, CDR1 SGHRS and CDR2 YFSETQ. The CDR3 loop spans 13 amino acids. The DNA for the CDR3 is TGCGCCAGCAGCTTGGAGGGGGAAGAGACCCAGTACTTC. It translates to CASSLEGEETQYF.

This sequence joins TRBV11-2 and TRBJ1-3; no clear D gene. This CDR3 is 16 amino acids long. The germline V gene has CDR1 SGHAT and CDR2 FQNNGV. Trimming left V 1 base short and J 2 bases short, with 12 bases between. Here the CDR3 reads CASSLVVRQAGNTIYF. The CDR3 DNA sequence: TGTGCCAGCAGCTTAGTAGTCAGGCAAGCTGGAAACACCATATATTTT.

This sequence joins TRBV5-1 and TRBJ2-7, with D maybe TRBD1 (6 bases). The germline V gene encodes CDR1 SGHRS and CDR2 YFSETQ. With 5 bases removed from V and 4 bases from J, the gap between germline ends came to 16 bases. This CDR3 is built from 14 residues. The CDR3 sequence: CASSGQGQRYEQYF. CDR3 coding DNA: TGCGCCAGCAGTGGTCAGGGACAAAGGTACGAGCAGTACTTC.

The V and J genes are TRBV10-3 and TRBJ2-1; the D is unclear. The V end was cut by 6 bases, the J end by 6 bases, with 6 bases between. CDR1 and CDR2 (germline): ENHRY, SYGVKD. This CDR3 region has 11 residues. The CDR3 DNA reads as TGTGCCATCAGGAGGTCCAATGAGCAGTTCTTC. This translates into CAIRRSNEQFF.

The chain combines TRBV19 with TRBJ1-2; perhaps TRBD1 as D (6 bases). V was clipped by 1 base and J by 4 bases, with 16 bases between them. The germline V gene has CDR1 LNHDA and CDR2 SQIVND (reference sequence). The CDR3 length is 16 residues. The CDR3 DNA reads TGTGCCAGTAGTATAGGAGGGGGAGCTAACCTCTATGGCTACACCTTC. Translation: CASSIGGGANLYGYTF.

CDR3 DNA sequence: TGTGCCAGCAGCCCTATAGCGGGAGAAGGAGAGACCCAGTACTTC. It encodes CASSPIAGEGETQYF. The chain joins TRBV11-2 to TRBJ2-5, with TRBD2 identical over 9 bases. The CDR3 runs 15 residues. The ends lost 5 bases at V and 4 bases at J; junction bases unmatched: 8. Germline CDR1 SGHAT, CDR2 FQNNGV.

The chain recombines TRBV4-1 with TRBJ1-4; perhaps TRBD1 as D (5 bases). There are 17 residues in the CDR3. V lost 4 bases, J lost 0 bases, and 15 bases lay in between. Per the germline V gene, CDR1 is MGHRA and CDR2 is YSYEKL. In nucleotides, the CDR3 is TGCGCCAGCAGCCCTAGGGGCGGGGGACCAACTAATGAAAAACTGTTTTTT. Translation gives CASSPRGGGPTNEKLFF.

The CDR3 loop is CASSPRTGGGNQPQHF. Here the CDR3 DNA reads TGTGCCAGCAGTCCCCGAACGGGGGGCGGCAATCAGCCCCAGCATTTT. J is TRBJ1-5 and V is TRBV2, with D possibly being TRBD1 (6 bases). Trimming cost V 5 bases and J 2 bases, with 16 bases left between them. The germline gives CDR1 SNHLY, CDR2 FYNNEI. This CDR3 has 16 amino acids. Looking up the rest from reference TRBV2 and TRBJ1-5 gives the full variable domain: EPEVTQTPSHQVTQMGQEVILRCVPISNHLYFYWYRQILGQKVEFLVSFYNNEISEKSEIFDDQFSVERPDGSNFTLKIRSTKLEDSAMYFCASSPRTGGGNQPQHFGDGTRLSIL.

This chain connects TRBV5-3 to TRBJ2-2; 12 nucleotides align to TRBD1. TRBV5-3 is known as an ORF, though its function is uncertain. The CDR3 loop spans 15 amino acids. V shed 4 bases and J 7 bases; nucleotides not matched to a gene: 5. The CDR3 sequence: CARSPGQGAIGELFF. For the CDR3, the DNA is TGTGCCAGAAGCCCGGGACAGGGGGCAATCGGGGAGCTGTTTTTT.

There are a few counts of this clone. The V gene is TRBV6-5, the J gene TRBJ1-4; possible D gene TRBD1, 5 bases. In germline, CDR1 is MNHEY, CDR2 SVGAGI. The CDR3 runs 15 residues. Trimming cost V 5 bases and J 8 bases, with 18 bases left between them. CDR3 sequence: CASSPRTRAIEKLFF. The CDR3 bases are TGTGCCAGCAGTCCACGGACCAGGGCCATAGAAAAACTGTTTTTT.

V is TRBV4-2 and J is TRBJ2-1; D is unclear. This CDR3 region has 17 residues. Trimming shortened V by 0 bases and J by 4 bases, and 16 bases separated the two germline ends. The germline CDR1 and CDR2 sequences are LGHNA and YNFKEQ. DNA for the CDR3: TGTGCCAGCAGCCAAGATGCGAACAGCTACGAATACAATGAGCAGTTCTTC. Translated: CASSQDANSYEYNEQFF.

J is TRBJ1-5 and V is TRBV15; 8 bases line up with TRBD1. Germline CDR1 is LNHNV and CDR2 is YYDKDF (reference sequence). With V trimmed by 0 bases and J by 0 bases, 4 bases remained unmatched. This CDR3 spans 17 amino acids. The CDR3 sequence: CATSRDQGAISNQPQHF. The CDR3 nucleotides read TGTGCCACCAGCAGAGACCAGGGGGCAATTAGCAATCAGCCCCAGCATTTT.

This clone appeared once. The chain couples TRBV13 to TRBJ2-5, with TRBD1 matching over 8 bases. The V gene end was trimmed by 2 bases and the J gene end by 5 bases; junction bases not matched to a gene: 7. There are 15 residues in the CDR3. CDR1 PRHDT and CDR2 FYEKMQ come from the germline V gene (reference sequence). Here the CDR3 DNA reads TGTGCCAGCAGCTTAAGGGCAGGGGGCGATGAGACCCAGTACTTC. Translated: CASSLRAGGDETQYF. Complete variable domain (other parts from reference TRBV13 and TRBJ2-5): AAGVIQSPRHLIKEKRETATLKCYPIPRHDTVYWYQQGPGQDPQFLISFYEKMQSDKGSIPDRFSAQQFSDYHSELNMSSLELGDSALYFCASSLRAGGDETQYFGPGTRLLVL.

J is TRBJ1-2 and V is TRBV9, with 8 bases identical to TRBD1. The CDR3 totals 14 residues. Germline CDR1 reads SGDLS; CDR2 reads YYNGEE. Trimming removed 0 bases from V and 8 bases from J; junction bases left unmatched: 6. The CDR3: CASSVGQGSWGYTF. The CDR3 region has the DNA TGTGCCAGCAGCGTAGGACAGGGGAGTTGGGGCTACACCTTC.